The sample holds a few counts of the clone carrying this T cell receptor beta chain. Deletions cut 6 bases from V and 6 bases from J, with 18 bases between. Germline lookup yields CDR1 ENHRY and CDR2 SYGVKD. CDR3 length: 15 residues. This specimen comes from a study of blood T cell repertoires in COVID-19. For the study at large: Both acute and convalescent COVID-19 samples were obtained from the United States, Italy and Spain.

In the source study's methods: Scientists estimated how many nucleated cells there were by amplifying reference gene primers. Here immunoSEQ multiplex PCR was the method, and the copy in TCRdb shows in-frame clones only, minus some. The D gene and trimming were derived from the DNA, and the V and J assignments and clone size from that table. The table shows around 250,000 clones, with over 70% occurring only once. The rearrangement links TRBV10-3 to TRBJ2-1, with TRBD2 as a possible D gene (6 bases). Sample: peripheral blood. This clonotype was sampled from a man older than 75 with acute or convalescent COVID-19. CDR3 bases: TGTGCCATCAGAGGAGGCGGGGTAAGGGGCAATGAGCAGTTCTTC. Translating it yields CAIRGGGVRGNEQFF.